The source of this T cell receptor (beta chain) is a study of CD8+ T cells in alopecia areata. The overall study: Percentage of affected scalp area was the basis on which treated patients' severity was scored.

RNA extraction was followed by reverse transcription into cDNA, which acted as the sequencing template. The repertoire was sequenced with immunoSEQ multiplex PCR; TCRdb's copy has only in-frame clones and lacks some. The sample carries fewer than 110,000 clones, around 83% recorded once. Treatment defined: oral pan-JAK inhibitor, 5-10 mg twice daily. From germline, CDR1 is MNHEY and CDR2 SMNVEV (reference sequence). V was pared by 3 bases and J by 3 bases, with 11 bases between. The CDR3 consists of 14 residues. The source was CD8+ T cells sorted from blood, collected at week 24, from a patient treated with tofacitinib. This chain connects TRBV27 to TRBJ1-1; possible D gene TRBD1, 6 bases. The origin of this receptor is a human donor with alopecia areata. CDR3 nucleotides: TGTGCCAGCAGTTTTCACAGGGCAGACACTGAAGCTTTCTTT. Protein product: CASSFHRADTEAFF.